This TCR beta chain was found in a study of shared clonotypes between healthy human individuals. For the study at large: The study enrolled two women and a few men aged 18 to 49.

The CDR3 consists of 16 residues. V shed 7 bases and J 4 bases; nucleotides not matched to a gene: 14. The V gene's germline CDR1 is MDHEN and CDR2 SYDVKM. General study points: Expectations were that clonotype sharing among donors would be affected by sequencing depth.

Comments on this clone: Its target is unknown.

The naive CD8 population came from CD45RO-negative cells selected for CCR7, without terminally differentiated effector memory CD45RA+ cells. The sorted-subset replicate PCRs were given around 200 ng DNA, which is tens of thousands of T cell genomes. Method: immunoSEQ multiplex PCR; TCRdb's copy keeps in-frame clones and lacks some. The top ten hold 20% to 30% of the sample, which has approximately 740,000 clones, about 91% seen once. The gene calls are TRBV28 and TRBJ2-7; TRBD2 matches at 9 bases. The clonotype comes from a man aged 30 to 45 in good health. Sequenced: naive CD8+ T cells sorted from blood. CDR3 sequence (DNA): TGTGCCAGCACCTCCGGGCTAGCGGGGTCCCATTACGAGCAGTACTTC. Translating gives CASTSGLAGSHYEQYF.